This passage covers 22 T cell receptor beta chains from one sample sequenced in a study of CD8 T cells in Susac syndrome. With random hexamers, 0.5 to 1 ug RNA was reverse transcribed. TCRdb re-called the immunoSEQ multiplex PCR reads with MiXCR, one entry per CDR3 protein. This sample yields 160,000 or so distinct CDR3 sequences, of which 95% to 96% are seen a single time; roughly 0.16% belongs to the top ten. The sequenced sample was CD8+ T cells from PBMCs. The receptor source for this set is a human donor with multiple sclerosis.

This rearrangement joins TRBV20-1 to TRBJ1-1; a weak D match, TRBD1 (5 bases). From germline, CDR1 is DFQATT and CDR2 SNEGSKA (reference sequence). Trimming took off 4 bases at V and 4 bases at J, with 13 bases between the two ends. CDR3 length equals 13 residues. CDR3 bases: TGCAGTGCTACAATGAGGGGAGGCACTGAAGCTTTCTTT. It specifies CSATMRGGTEAFF.

This chain uses TRBV19 with TRBJ2-7; no definite D call. The germline CDR1 and CDR2 sequences are LNHDA and SQIVND (reference sequence). Trimming took off 4 bases at V and 5 bases at J, with 15 bases between the two ends. The CDR3 is 14 amino acids. The CDR3 reads CASSNPGLGNEQYF. The CDR3 nucleotides read TGTGCCAGTAGTAATCCGGGCCTCGGAAACGAGCAGTACTTC.

V gene TRBV27 combines with J gene TRBJ2-5; 9 positions match TRBD1. Germline CDR1 MNHEY, CDR2 SMNVEV (reference sequence). Trimming removed 4 bases from V and 4 bases from J; junction bases left unmatched: 16. The CDR3 spans 18 residues. The CDR3, as DNA: TGTGCCAGCAGTTACACCCTAACGCGGACAGGGGTTCGAGAGACCCAGTACTTC. Translated, it gives CASSYTLTRTGVRETQYF.

The gene calls are TRBV9 and TRBJ2-7; 9 nucleotides line up with TRBD2. Germline V gene lookup returns CDR1 SGDLS and CDR2 YYNGEE. CDR3 length: 16 residues. Trimming at V came to 3 bases and at J to 3 bases, leaving 10 bases not matched to a gene. The DNA for the CDR3 is TGTGCCAGCAGCGCCGATCCGGGACTAGCTGACTACGAGCAGTACTTC. Translation gives CASSADPGLADYEQYF.

This chain uses TRBV3-1 with TRBJ2-5; D call uncertain. CDR1 and CDR2 (germline): LGHDT, YNNKEL (reference sequence). Trimming cost V 1 base and J 2 bases, with 14 bases left between them. The CDR3 covers 16 residues. In DNA form, the CDR3 reads TGTGCCAGCAGCCAAGGGACCACTACACCTCAAGAGACCCAGTACTTC. Its protein is CASSQGTTTPQETQYF.

This chain links TRBV9 with TRBJ2-3, with a weak D call TRBD2 (5 bases). Germline V gene sequence: CDR1 SGDLS, CDR2 YYNGEE. This CDR3 has 18 residues. V was trimmed by 0 bases and J by 2 bases, leaving 19 bases between them. The CDR3 sequence: CASSVVPPGVEFTDTQYF. The DNA of the CDR3 is TGTGCCAGCAGCGTAGTCCCCCCCGGGGTAGAGTTCACAGATACGCAGTATTTT.

This chain uses TRBV15 with TRBJ2-5, with D possibly matching TRBD2 (7 bases). V was cut by 0 bases and J by 4 bases, with 15 bases left in between. From germline, CDR1 is LNHNV and CDR2 YYDKDF (reference sequence). CDR3 length equals 16 residues. The CDR3 loop reads CATSRDGGGARETQYF. The CDR3 region has the DNA TGTGCCACCAGCAGAGATGGTGGGGGGGCGCGAGAGACCCAGTACTTC.

V and J are TRBV2 and TRBJ1-1; 9 bases align to TRBD1. After removal of 9 bases from V and 0 bases from J, the junction contained 5 bases not matched to a gene. The CDR3 extends over 14 amino acids. Germline V lookup: CDR1 SNHLY, CDR2 FYNNEI. The CDR3 sequence: CARWDRVMNTEAFF. The CDR3 region has the DNA TGTGCCAGATGGGACAGGGTTATGAACACTGAAGCTTTCTTT. Together with reference TRBV2 and TRBJ1-1, the CDR3 gives the full variable domain: EPEVTQTPSHQVTQMGQEVILRCVPISNHLYFYWYRQILGQKVEFLVSFYNNEISEKSEIFDDQFSVERPDGSNFTLKIRSTKLEDSAMYFCARWDRVMNTEAFFGQGTRLTVV.

This chain joins TRBV4-1 and TRBJ2-1; possibly TRBD1 or TRBD2 for D (5 bases each). CDR1 is MGHRA, CDR2 YSYEKL, per germline. V was pared by 5 bases and J by 7 bases, with 18 bases between. This CDR3 is built from 15 residues. This CDR3 is CASSAGLGDGNEQFF. The CDR3, as DNA: TGCGCCAGCAGCGCAGGATTAGGGGACGGGAATGAGCAGTTCTTC.

V is TRBV5-1 and J is TRBJ2-2; 7 positions agree with TRBD1. The CDR3 contains 14 residues. V lost 4 bases, J lost 1 base, and 1 base stayed unmatched. Per the germline V gene, CDR1 is SGHRS and CDR2 is YFSETQ. This CDR3 is CASSQGENTGELFF. DNA of the CDR3: TGCGCCAGCAGCCAGGGGGAGAACACCGGGGAGCTGTTTTTT.

This clonotype was recorded only once. V and J are TRBV7-9 and TRBJ2-3, with D possibly being TRBD1 or TRBD2 (5 bases each). There are 17 residues in the CDR3. Germline V gene lookup returns CDR1 SEHNR and CDR2 FQNEAQ (reference sequence). V lost 1 base and J 2 bases, leaving 16 bases between the germline ends. CDR3 amino acids: CASSLDTGTEVTDTQYF. The CDR3, as DNA: TGTGCCAGCAGCTTAGACACCGGGACGGAGGTCACAGATACGCAGTATTTT.

The CDR3 reads CASSFSGGAYNEQFF. DNA of the CDR3: TGCGCCAGCAGCTTCAGCGGGGGGGCCTACAATGAGCAGTTCTTC. The genes are TRBV5-1 and TRBJ2-1; 10 nucleotides align to TRBD2. This CDR3 is built from 15 residues. Germline values: CDR1 SGHRS, CDR2 YFSETQ. V lost 2 bases to trimming and J lost 2 bases; unmatched junction nucleotides: 1.

The chain has TRBV15 and TRBJ1-5; 7 positions match TRBD1. The CDR3 has 14 residues. CDR1 LNHNV and CDR2 YYDKDF come from the germline V gene (reference sequence). Trimming took 5 bases from V and 7 from J; bases not matched to a gene: 8. This CDR3 is CATSPQGLGQPQHF. The CDR3 DNA sequence: TGTGCCACCAGCCCACAGGGGTTAGGGCAGCCCCAGCATTTT.

This chain joins TRBV4-2 and TRBJ2-1; tentative D call: TRBD2 (6 bases). Germline V gene sequence: CDR1 LGHNA, CDR2 YNFKEQ. The V and J ends lost 8 bases and 7 bases respectively, with 15 bases between them. CDR3 length: 13 amino acids. The CDR3 protein is CASGLALVNEQFF. CDR3 in DNA: TGTGCCAGCGGGCTAGCGCTAGTGAATGAGCAGTTCTTC.

CDR3 amino acids: CASSVGTVLGTDTQYF. CDR3 nucleotides: TGTGCCAGCAGCGTAGGGACCGTCCTAGGCACAGATACGCAGTATTTT. The J gene is TRBJ2-3, the V gene TRBV9; D unclear. The CDR3 consists of 16 residues. Trimming removed 0 bases at V and 1 base at J, with 12 bases between. Germline loops: CDR1 SGDLS, CDR2 YYNGEE.

V and J are TRBV3-1 and TRBJ2-1; TRBD2 is a possible D gene (5 bases). V was shortened by 2 bases and J by 6 bases, with 8 bases between the two germline ends. The CDR3 has 13 amino acids. Looked up from germline, CDR1 is LGHDT and CDR2 is YNNKEL (reference sequence). In DNA, the CDR3 is TGTGCCAGCAGCCAATATCTAGCCAATGAGCAGTTCTTC. It specifies CASSQYLANEQFF.

This rearrangement joins TRBV2 to TRBJ2-3; D uncertain. V lost 3 bases, J lost 0 bases, and 10 bases lay in between. CDR1 is SNHLY and CDR2 is FYNNEI in the germline V gene. This CDR3 is 15 amino acids long. The CDR3 sequence is CASSDGRRSTDTQYF. The CDR3 nucleotides read TGTGCCAGCAGTGACGGCCGTCGGAGCACAGATACGCAGTATTTT.

This clonotype has only one observation. CDR3 sequence reads: CSATGTGISTDTQYF. The CDR3 nucleotides are TGCAGCGCTACCGGGACAGGGATTAGCACAGATACGCAGTATTTT. The rearrangement uses TRBV29-1 and TRBJ2-3, with 9 bases lining up with TRBD1. This CDR3 region has 15 residues. The J segment lost 0 bases and the V segment lost 7 bases, leaving 8 bases of the junction unmatched. Germline CDR1 reads SQVTM; CDR2 reads ANQGSEA.

This clonotype was seen once. This chain links TRBV25-1 with TRBJ2-7; either TRBD1 or TRBD2 may supply D (6 bases each). V gave up 1 base and J gave up 6 bases, with 7 bases separating them. The CDR3 is made up of 12 amino acids. Germline V gene sequence: CDR1 MGHDK, CDR2 SYGVNS. The CDR3 loop reads CASSEWGAEQYV. The CDR3 region has the DNA TGTGCCAGCAGTGAATGGGGGGCCGAGCAGTACGTC.

The gene calls are TRBV18 and TRBJ1-2; D unclear. CDR1 KGHSH and CDR2 LQKENI come from the germline V gene. The CDR3 totals 14 residues. The V end was cut by 3 bases, the J end by 1 base, with 9 bases between. CDR3 coding DNA: TGTGCCAGCTCACCCGGGCCAATTAACTATGGCTACACCTTC. Translating it yields CASSPGPINYGYTF.

With regard to this clonotype: At one boundary the junction diverges from the germline segment, which might be a read error. J is TRBJ1-6 and V is TRBV9; D is uncertain. The CDR3 has 13 residues. Germline values: CDR1 SGDLS, CDR2 YYNGEE. CDR3 sequence: CASSVEVDSPLHF. DNA for the CDR3: TGTGCCAGCAGCGTAGAGGTGGATTCGCCCCTCCACTTT.

This chain uses TRBV29-1 with TRBJ2-5; D possibly corresponds to TRBD2 (6 bases). Germline CDR1 is SQVTM and CDR2 is ANQGSEA. V dropped 0 bases and J dropped 7 bases, with 9 bases sitting between them. This CDR3 is built from 12 residues. CDR3 nucleotides: TGCAGCGTTGAAGATTCAGCGGGGACCCAGTACTTC. Translation: CSVEDSAGTQYF. Variable domain in full (rest from reference TRBV29-1 and TRBJ2-5): SAVISQKPSRDICQRGTSLTIQCQVDSQVTMMFWYRQQPGQSLTLIATANQGSEATYESGFVIDKFPISRPNLTFSTLTVSNMSPEDSSIYLCSVEDSAGTQYFGPGTRLLVL.